The 30 T cell receptor beta chains below come from one sample, sequenced in a study of T cells in Graves' hyperthyroidism and ophthalmopathy. From RNA transcripts, TCR beta CDR3 regions were amplified. First-round RT-PCR with HTBI primers amplified the TCR CDR3 region. TCRdb reprocessed the multiplex PCR reads via MiXCR and lists one record per CDR3 protein. Found here are hundreds of thousands of distinct CDR3 sequences, approximately 14% of them singletons; the top ten hold just under 25%. The sequenced material came from blood. The source is a woman in her twenties or thirties with Graves' hyperthyroidism.

This clonotype was counted many times. This chain connects TRBV6-2 or TRBV6-3 to TRBJ2-2; TRBD2 aligns across 9 bases. Trimming removed 7 bases from V and 7 bases from J; junction bases left unmatched: 7. Germline assignment: CDR1 MNHEY and CDR2 SVGEGT. CDR3 length: 14 amino acids. Here the CDR3 reads CASILAGEVGELFF. The DNA of the CDR3 is TGTGCCAGCATATTAGCGGGAGAAGTCGGGGAGCTGTTTTTT.

This clonotype has more than one count but fewer than ten. The V call is TRBV29-1, the J call TRBJ1-1; possible D gene TRBD1, 5 bases. The V end lost 7 bases, the J end lost 11 bases, and 17 bases lay between the germline ends. The CDR3 sequence is 11 residues long. Germline CDR1 SQVTM, CDR2 ANQGSEA. The CDR3 sequence: CSATSGDRAFF. CDR3 DNA: TGCAGCGCCACTTCGGGGGACCGGGCTTTCTTT. The whole variable domain, remainder taken from reference TRBV29-1 and TRBJ1-1, is SAVISQKPSRDICQRGTSLTIQCQVDSQVTMMFWYRQQPGQSLTLIATANQGSEATYESGFVIDKFPISRPNLTFSTLTVSNMSPEDSSIYLCSATSGDRAFFGQGTRLTVV.

About this clonotype itself: Germline and junction disagree at one end, which may indicate a read error. This chain connects TRBV20-1 to TRBJ1-5; D possibly corresponds to TRBD1 (5 bases). Germline CDR1 DFQATT, CDR2 SNEGSKA (reference sequence). CDR3 size: 17 residues. CDR3 nucleotide sequence: TGCAGTGCTAGAGATTCGGGGGGGGGGATAAGCAATCAGCCCCATCATTTT. This sequence encodes CSARDSGGGISNQPHHF.

This clonotype occurred many times. V and J are TRBV28 and TRBJ1-6, with TRBD1 matching over 7 bases. The CDR3 is 16 residues long. V gave up 2 bases and J gave up 6 bases; unmatched junction bases: 7. CDR1 is MDHEN, CDR2 SYDVKM, per germline. The CDR3 spells CASSLRRTGVNSPLHF. CDR3 in DNA: TGTGCCAGCAGTTTAAGGCGAACAGGGGTTAATTCACCCCTCCACTTT.

This rearrangement joins TRBV19 to TRBJ2-5, with 13 nucleotides matching TRBD2. Germline V gives CDR1 LNHDA, CDR2 SQIVND (reference sequence). This CDR3 spans 16 amino acids. With 4 bases clipped from V and 5 bases from J, the junction kept 7 bases outside the gene matches. CDR3 bases: TGTGCCAGTAGTACCTGGACTAGCGGGAGTGGTGAGACCCAGTACTTC. This translates into CASSTWTSGSGETQYF.

In regard to this clonotype: At one end, the junction sequence differs from germline, possibly due to a read error. The chain joins TRBV30 to TRBJ1-1; D uncertain. The length of the CDR3 is 13 residues. The V gene's germline CDR1 is GTSNPN and CDR2 SVGIG (reference sequence). The CDR3 here is CASDRLDSPEGFF. The CDR3 region has the DNA TGTGCCTCGGATCGACTGGATTCCCCTGAAGGTTTCTTT.

CDR3 sequence: CASSPPTSGRSYEQYF. CDR3 DNA: TGTGCCAGCAGCCCACCGACTAGCGGGAGGTCCTACGAGCAGTACTTC. The chain links TRBV7-2 to TRBJ2-7, with TRBD2 matching 13 bases. The CDR3 consists of 16 residues. Germline assignment: CDR1 SGHTA and CDR2 FQGNSA. The trim removed 5 bases at V and 1 base at J, leaving 5 bases unmatched.

The chain joins TRBV29-1 to TRBJ1-3; D not certain. The CDR3 loop spans 15 amino acids. From germline, CDR1 is SQVTM and CDR2 ANQGSEA. The germline V and J ends were trimmed by 0 bases and 4 bases, with 13 bases remaining between them. The CDR3 spells CSVEDTSRPGNTIYF. CDR3 bases: TGCAGCGTTGAAGACACCTCGAGGCCCGGAAACACCATATATTTT.

The chain couples TRBV29-1 to TRBJ2-3; 7 bases line up with TRBD2. This CDR3 region has 17 residues. V trimming: 4 bases; J trimming: 4 bases; junction bases outside the gene matches: 17. Germline CDR1 reads SQVTM; CDR2 reads ANQGSEA. CDR3 sequence: CSVAGYRLSGDADTQYF. The CDR3 DNA is TGCAGCGTTGCGGGCTATCGATTGAGCGGGGACGCAGATACGCAGTATTTT.

This clonotype was detected only a few times. The chain is built from TRBV15 and TRBJ2-1, with TRBD2 identical over 9 bases. V shed 0 bases, J shed 7 bases, and the junction held 16 bases outside the gene matches. The CDR3 extends over 19 amino acids. Germline CDR1 reads LNHNV; CDR2 reads YYDKDF (reference sequence). CDR3 in amino acids: CATSRDKRSSGNFGNEQFF. The CDR3 bases are TGTGCCACCAGCAGAGATAAGAGGTCTAGCGGGAATTTTGGGAATGAGCAGTTCTTC.

This clonotype was detected a few times. The genes are TRBV10-2 and TRBJ2-4; D not resolved. The CDR3 consists of 14 residues. CDR1 and CDR2 (germline): WSHSY, SAAADI. V was cut by 2 bases and J by 0 bases, with 5 bases left in between. CDR3 amino acids: CASSEAIAKNIQYF. The CDR3 DNA is TGCGCCAGCAGTGAGGCTATAGCCAAAAACATTCAGTACTTC.

V and J are TRBV2 and TRBJ2-5; D tentatively fits TRBD1 or TRBD2 (6 bases each). Germline V gene lookup returns CDR1 SNHLY and CDR2 FYNNEI. The CDR3 loop spans 15 amino acids. V was cut by 4 bases and J by 1 base, with 13 bases left in between. CDR3 amino acids: CASSGERGAQETQYF. CDR3 in DNA: TGTGCCAGCAGTGGAGAGAGGGGGGCCCAAGAGACCCAGTACTTC. The entire variable domain, with the rest obtained from reference TRBV2 and TRBJ2-5, is as follows: EPEVTQTPSHQVTQMGQEVILRCVPISNHLYFYWYRQILGQKVEFLVSFYNNEISEKSEIFDDQFSVERPDGSNFTLKIRSTKLEDSAMYFCASSGERGAQETQYFGPGTRLLVL.

As concerns this clonotype: A read error may be the cause here, since a much bigger clone is one base away. The CDR3 DNA sequence: TGTGCCAGCAGTGAAGTCCCTAAGACCGAAGCTTTCTTT. This translates into CASSEVPKTEAFF. The chain is built from TRBV6-1 and TRBJ1-1, with D uncertain. Germline V lookup: CDR1 MNHNS, CDR2 SASEGT. CDR3 length equals 13 residues. V was trimmed by 1 base and J by 8 bases, leaving 11 bases between them.

This clonotype has a handful of counts. This chain links TRBV20-1 with TRBJ2-7, with 9 nucleotides matching TRBD2. V gave up 1 base and J gave up 5 bases; unmatched junction bases: 12. The CDR3 loop spans 16 amino acids. The germline gives CDR1 DFQATT, CDR2 SNEGSKA (reference sequence). The CDR3 here is CSARADSKREADEQYF. The DNA for the CDR3 is TGCAGTGCTAGAGCCGACTCTAAGCGGGAGGCGGACGAGCAGTACTTC.

This clonotype came up a few times. A read error may produce the germline difference seen at one junction end. The chain employs TRBV20-1 and TRBJ1-3, with unresolved D. This CDR3 spans 15 amino acids. In germline, CDR1 is DFQATT, CDR2 SNEGSKA (reference sequence). Here the CDR3 reads CSARPLGRSANTIYF. CDR3 sequence (DNA): TGCAGTGCTAGACCTCTGGGTAGATCTGCAAACACCATATATTTT.

This clonotype was seen at least ten times. The rearrangement links TRBV27 to TRBJ1-2; TRBD1 is a possible D gene (5 bases). V was trimmed by 4 bases and J by 4 bases, leaving 10 bases between them. Germline V lookup: CDR1 MNHEY, CDR2 SMNVEV (reference sequence). CDR3 length equals 13 residues. CDR3 sequence reads: CASSWDGSYGYTF. The CDR3 DNA sequence: TGTGCCAGCAGTTGGGACGGCTCCTATGGCTACACCTTC.

This clonotype showed up just a few times. The chain joins TRBV7-9 to TRBJ2-7; D may be TRBD1 or TRBD2 (5 bases each). Trimming took off 5 bases at V and 3 bases at J, with 11 bases between the two ends. The CDR3 covers 13 residues. Germline V lookup: CDR1 SEHNR, CDR2 FQNEAQ (reference sequence). The CDR3 sequence: CASSPPGLYEQYF. The CDR3 DNA follows: TGTGCCAGCAGCCCACCGGGGCTCTACGAGCAGTACTTC.

In its sample, this clonotype was seen many times. This chain joins TRBV20-1 and TRBJ1-1; TRBD1 might be the D (6 bases). CDR3 length: 12 amino acids. The germline V gene encodes CDR1 DFQATT and CDR2 SNEGSKA (reference sequence). CDR3 in amino acids: CQIQQGNTEAFF. In nucleotides, the CDR3 is TGCCAGATACAACAGGGGAACACTGAAGCTTTCTTT.

This clonotype was counted at least ten times. The genes are TRBV12-3 or TRBV12-4 and TRBJ2-3; D assignment may be TRBD1 or TRBD2 (5 bases each). This CDR3 is 14 amino acids long. Trimming removed 6 bases from V and 4 bases from J, with 14 bases in between. For the CDR3, the DNA is TGTGCCAGCAGAGTAGCAGGGCGGGCAGATACGCAGTATTTT. The encoded protein is CASRVAGRADTQYF.

The chain recombines TRBV5-1 with TRBJ2-2, with 9 bases fitting TRBD2. The CDR3 contains 16 residues. The J segment lost 6 bases and the V segment lost 2 bases, leaving 8 bases of the junction unmatched. Germline values: CDR1 SGHRS, CDR2 YFSETQ. CDR3 region: CASSLGAGGPPGELFF. In nucleotides, the CDR3 is TGCGCCAGCAGCTTAGGTGCGGGAGGGCCTCCCGGGGAGCTGTTTTTT.

The chain combines TRBV20-1 with TRBJ1-1, with a tentative D call TRBD1 (6 bases). Germline values: CDR1 DFQATT, CDR2 SNEGSKA (reference sequence). The length of the CDR3 is 15 residues. Trimming shortened V by 0 bases and J by 1 base, and 12 bases separated the two germline ends. CDR3 DNA sequence: TGCAGTGCTAGAGATTGGACAGACCCGAACACTGAAGCTTTCTTT. Its protein product is CSARDWTDPNTEAFF.

In this sample, this clonotype turned up many times. The V gene is TRBV7-2, the J gene TRBJ2-5, with TRBD2 matching over 9 bases. Trimming cost V 4 bases and J 5 bases; bases outside gene matches: 8. Germline V lookup: CDR1 SGHTA, CDR2 FQGNSA. The CDR3 loop spans 15 amino acids. The CDR3 loop reads CASSSGLAQGETQYF. The CDR3 DNA reads as TGTGCCAGCAGCTCAGGACTAGCGCAGGGGGAGACCCAGTACTTC.

This clonotype was seen more than once but under ten times. V and J are TRBV30 and TRBJ2-3; TRBD2 might be the D (6 bases). V shed 1 base and J shed 0 bases, with 17 bases lying between them. The germline CDR1 and CDR2 sequences are GTSNPN and SVGIG (reference sequence). The CDR3 consists of 17 residues. CDR3: CAWSAGTLPRSTDTQYF. CDR3 DNA: TGTGCCTGGAGTGCCGGGACTTTGCCCCGTAGCACAGATACGCAGTATTTT.

This clonotype was found a few times. The chain links TRBV6-2 or TRBV6-3 to TRBJ2-1; 11 positions agree with TRBD2. This CDR3 has 13 residues. Trimming removed 5 bases from V and 8 bases from J; junction bases left unmatched: 2. CDR1 is MNHEY and CDR2 is SVGEGT in the germline V gene. The chain's CDR3 is CASSPGLADEQFF. CDR3 DNA: TGTGCCAGCAGTCCGGGACTAGCGGATGAGCAGTTCTTC.

The V gene is TRBV6-2 or TRBV6-3, the J gene TRBJ2-1, with D hard to call. The CDR3 runs 14 residues. Trimming removed 8 bases at V and 5 bases at J, with 16 bases between. Germline values: CDR1 MNHEY, CDR2 SVGEGT. CDR3 region: CASLPSAANNEQFF. As DNA, the CDR3 is TGTGCCAGCCTCCCATCTGCGGCGAACAATGAGCAGTTCTTC.

As to this clonotype: One junction end does not reproduce the germline sequence, and a read error may be involved. The rearrangement uses TRBV28 and TRBJ2-3; 9 bases agree with TRBD1. The CDR3 sequence is 11 residues long. Germline V CDR1 and CDR2: MDHEN, SYDVKM. CDR3 in amino acids: CASRSFRDRVF. The DNA of the CDR3 is TGTGCCAGCAGATCCTTCCGGGACAGGGTTTTC.

This clonotype has ten or more counts. The rearrangement links TRBV6-1 to TRBJ1-2; 7 nucleotides align to TRBD1. Trimming removed 4 bases from V and 4 bases from J; junction bases left unmatched: 6. The CDR3 contains 14 residues. Germline V gene sequence: CDR1 MNHNS, CDR2 SASEGT. In DNA form, the CDR3 reads TGTGCCAGCAGTGTCACAGGGGAGGGCTATGGCTACACCTTC. It codes for CASSVTGEGYGYTF.

This clonotype was counted many times. The chain's CDR3 is CASRSVGNIQYF. The CDR3 nucleotides read TGTGCCAGCAGATCGGTGGGGAACATTCAGTACTTC. The chain links TRBV28 to TRBJ2-4; D not certain. The CDR3 is made up of 12 amino acids. Germline CDR1 MDHEN, CDR2 SYDVKM. The ends were cut back, 6 bases at V and 7 bases at J, with 10 bases in the middle. The entire variable domain, with the rest obtained from reference TRBV28 and TRBJ2-4, is as follows: DVKVTQSSRYLVKRTGEKVFLECVQDMDHENMFWYRQDPGLGLRLIYFSYDVKMKEKGDIPEGYSVSREKKERFSLILESASTNQTSMYLCASRSVGNIQYFGAGTRLSVL.

This clonotype appeared many times. The chain has TRBV28 and TRBJ1-5; 8 bases fit TRBD1. Germline lookup yields CDR1 MDHEN and CDR2 SYDVKM. The trim removed 7 bases at V and 7 bases at J, leaving 12 bases unmatched. The CDR3 length is 15 residues. The CDR3 here is CASTLGGQGLQPQHF. CDR3 nucleotide sequence: TGTGCCAGCACCCTGGGTGGACAGGGTCTACAGCCCCAGCATTTT.

This clonotype was counted many times. The chain links TRBV6-1 to TRBJ2-1; 7 nucleotides line up with TRBD1. The CDR3 is 12 residues long. The V gene end was trimmed by 4 bases and the J gene end by 15 bases; junction bases not matched to a gene: 9. In germline, CDR1 is MNHNS, CDR2 SASEGT. In DNA, the CDR3 is TGTGCCAGCAGTGCCCAGGGGGAGAGGGGGTTCTTC. Translated, it gives CASSAQGERGFF.